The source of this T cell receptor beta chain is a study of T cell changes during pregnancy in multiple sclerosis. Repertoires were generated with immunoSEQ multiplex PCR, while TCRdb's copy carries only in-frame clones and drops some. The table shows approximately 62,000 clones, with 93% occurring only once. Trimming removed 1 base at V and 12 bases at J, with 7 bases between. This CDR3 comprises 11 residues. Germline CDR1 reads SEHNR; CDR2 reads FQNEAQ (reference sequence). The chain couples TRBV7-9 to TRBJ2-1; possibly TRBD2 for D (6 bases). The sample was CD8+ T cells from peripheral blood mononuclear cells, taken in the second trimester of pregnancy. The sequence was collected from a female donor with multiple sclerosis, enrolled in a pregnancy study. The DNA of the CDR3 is TGTGCCAGCAGCTTAGGGCGGGGGCAGTTCTTC. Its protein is CASSLGRGQFF.